These 31 T cell receptor beta chains originate from one sample sequenced in a study of breast tumors, draining lymph nodes, adjacent tissues. Breast cancer patients provided tissue from their axillary draining lymph nodes. TCRdb reprocessed the multiplex PCR reads via MiXCR and lists one record per CDR3 protein. The sample includes around 130,000 distinct CDR3 sequences, 15% to 20% seen only once; the top ten take roughly 3.5%. The sequenced material came from axillary lymph node tissue. The source is a female donor with breast cancer. Some clones in this sample may be carry-over from other donors' samples.

A note on this clonotype: This may stem from a read error, because a much larger clone lies one nucleotide away. The rearrangement uses TRBV7-9 and TRBJ2-7, with a possible D match to TRBD1 (5 bases). Trimming removed 5 bases at V and 5 bases at J, with 16 bases between. This CDR3 contains 14 residues. CDR1 is SEHNR and CDR2 is FQNEAQ in the germline V gene (reference sequence). This chain's CDR3 is CASSQTGLSNEQYF. The CDR3 coding sequence is TGTGCCAGCAGCCAAACAGGTTTGTCCAACGAGCAGTACTTC.

This clonotype occurred many times. The rearrangement uses TRBV9 and TRBJ2-1; unclear D gene. The ends were cut back, 3 bases at V and 4 bases at J, with 5 bases in the middle. The CDR3 contains 12 residues. Germline V CDR1 and CDR2: SGDLS, YYNGEE. As DNA, the CDR3 is TGTGCCAGCAGCGGACTGTACAATGAGCAGTTCTTC. This sequence encodes CASSGLYNEQFF.

This clonotype has at least ten counts. The chain joins TRBV3-1 to TRBJ1-2; no definite D call. Trimming shortened V by 4 bases and J by 4 bases, and 10 bases separated the two germline ends. Germline loops: CDR1 LGHDT, CDR2 YNNKEL (reference sequence). This CDR3 comprises 13 residues. CDR3 region: CASSPPGAYGYTF. The DNA of the CDR3 is TGTGCCAGCAGCCCCCCGGGTGCCTATGGCTACACCTTC.

This clonotype occurred many times. This chain uses TRBV7-9 with TRBJ1-2; 7 positions match TRBD1. Trimming removed 1 base from V and 2 bases from J; junction bases left unmatched: 4. The germline V gene encodes CDR1 SEHNR and CDR2 FQNEAQ (reference sequence). This CDR3 has 15 amino acids. DNA of the CDR3: TGTGCCAGCAGCTTAGGGACAGGCGTAAACTATGGCTACACCTTC. Its translation: CASSLGTGVNYGYTF.

This clonotype was found many times. CDR3 in amino acids: CSARDLLGENEQFF. Written as DNA, the CDR3 is TGCAGTGCTAGAGACCTTCTGGGGGAAAATGAGCAGTTCTTC. The rearrangement uses TRBV20-1 and TRBJ2-1; D may be TRBD1 or TRBD2 (5 bases each). This CDR3 has 14 amino acids. The V and J ends lost 0 bases and 7 bases respectively, with 13 bases between them. Germline CDR1 is DFQATT and CDR2 is SNEGSKA (reference sequence).

About this clonotype: A much more abundant neighbour one base away suggests this may be a read error. The chain has TRBV20-1 and TRBJ2-1; 10 nucleotides agree with TRBD2. This CDR3 region has 16 residues. Looked up from germline, CDR1 is DFQATT and CDR2 is SNEGSKA (reference sequence). V lost 2 bases to trimming and J lost 3 bases; unmatched junction nucleotides: 7. In DNA, the CDR3 is TGCAGTGCTAGACCCCTAGGGACTAGCGACTACAATGAGCAGTTCTTC. As protein: CSARPLGTSDYNEQFF.

This chain uses TRBV5-4 with TRBJ2-1; 7 positions agree with TRBD2. This CDR3 has 13 residues. Per the germline V gene, CDR1 is SGHNT and CDR2 is YYREEE (reference sequence). The V segment lost 4 bases and the J segment 8 bases; nucleotides outside the gene matches: 6. CDR3 nucleotide sequence: TGTGCCAGCAGCCGGACTAGTCCCGATGAGCAGTTCTTC. It translates to CASSRTSPDEQFF.

This clonotype showed up many times. V is TRBV20-1 and J is TRBJ1-4, with 7 nucleotides matching TRBD1. Germline V CDR1 and CDR2: DFQATT, SNEGSKA (reference sequence). J gave up 6 bases and V 6 bases, and 7 bases lay outside the gene matches. This CDR3 has 13 residues. The CDR3 coding sequence is TGCAGTGCCCTACGACAGGGTTATGAAAAACTGTTTTTT. Its translation: CSALRQGYEKLFF.

To note about this clonotype: Its ends do not fully match the called genes, so a read error is possible. This chain joins TRBV5-4 and TRBJ2-7, with TRBD2 matching over 8 bases. Germline V gene sequence: CDR1 SGHNT, CDR2 YYREEE (reference sequence). The CDR3 loop spans 15 amino acids. CDR3 residues: CACSKTSGGDYEQYF. The CDR3 DNA sequence: TGTGCCTGCAGCAAGACCAGCGGGGGAGATTACGAGCAGTACTTC.

With respect to this clonotype: One base away lies a much larger clone, so this may be a sequencing read error. Since the CDR3 does not end with the conserved phenylalanine or tryptophan, this likely comes from a read error. This sequence joins TRBV3-1 and TRBJ2-7; 7 bases line up with TRBD2. Germline assignment: CDR1 LGHDT and CDR2 YNNKEL (reference sequence). The CDR3 is 13 amino acids. V dropped 2 bases and J dropped 4; count of bases not matched to a gene: 2. CDR3 residues: CASSQLGGYEQYL. The CDR3 DNA sequence: TGTGCCAGCAGCCAACTCGGGGGGTACGAGCAGTACCTC.

A remark on this clonotype: This may stem from a read error, because a much larger clone lies one nucleotide away. DNA for the CDR3: TGTGCCAGCAACGAGACAGGGGCGAACTATGGCTACACCTTC. Translating it yields CASNETGANYGYTF. The chain combines TRBV6-5 with TRBJ1-2; TRBD1 matches 8 bases. Trimming cost V 7 bases and J 2 bases; bases outside gene matches: 6. Germline V gene sequence: CDR1 MNHEY, CDR2 SVGAGI. The CDR3 has 14 residues.

The V and J genes are TRBV18 and TRBJ2-5; a weak D match, TRBD1 (5 bases). Trimming removed 2 bases at V and 2 bases at J, with 15 bases between. Germline CDR1 reads KGHSH; CDR2 reads LQKENI. The CDR3 consists of 16 residues. CDR3 sequence reads: CASSPWSDSLQETQYF. DNA for the CDR3: TGTGCCAGCTCACCATGGTCCGACAGCCTACAAGAGACCCAGTACTTC.

In its sample, this clonotype was seen many times. The rearrangement uses TRBV5-5 and TRBJ2-3; TRBD2 agrees at 12 bases. The CDR3 sequence is 16 residues long. J gave up 4 bases and V 0 bases, and 3 bases lay outside the gene matches. The germline V gene encodes CDR1 SGHKS and CDR2 YYEKEE (reference sequence). The CDR3 spells CASSLVLAGGADTQYF. The CDR3 DNA sequence: TGTGCCAGCAGCTTGGTGCTAGCGGGAGGGGCAGATACGCAGTATTTT.

This clonotype was counted at least ten times. The CDR3 region has the DNA TGTGCCAGCAGTGAGGGCAGGGGGAGGCAGCCCCAGCATTTT. Its translation is CASSEGRGRQPQHF. V and J are TRBV2 and TRBJ1-5, with 7 bases identical to TRBD1. The CDR3 has 14 residues. CDR1 is SNHLY, CDR2 FYNNEI, per germline. With V trimmed by 3 bases and J by 7 bases, 6 bases remained unmatched.

As regards this clonotype: A much larger clone differs by one base, so this may be a read error. This chain's CDR3 is CASSISRKFEQYF. The CDR3 DNA reads as TGTGCCAGTAGTATTTCGCGGAAGTTTGAGCAGTACTTC. V is TRBV19 and J is TRBJ2-7; D is unclear. The CDR3 has 13 residues. The V end was cut by 3 bases, the J end by 7 bases, with 13 bases between. CDR1 and CDR2 from the germline V gene are LNHDA and SQIVND (reference sequence).

Comment on this clonotype: A much more abundant neighbour one base away suggests this may be a read error. V is TRBV6-6 and J is TRBJ2-7; D could derive from TRBD1 or TRBD2 (5 bases each). The CDR3 runs 14 residues. Per the germline V gene, CDR1 is MNHNY and CDR2 is SVGAGI (reference sequence). The V gene lost 4 bases and the J gene lost 3 bases, with 13 bases spanning the gap. The CDR3, as DNA: TGTGCCAGCAGTTCCCCCGGGGCTTACTACGAGCAGTACTTC. This codes for CASSSPGAYYEQYF.

This clonotype was observed many times. The rearrangement uses TRBV20-1 and TRBJ1-2, with D possibly being TRBD1 (5 bases). Germline-derived CDR1 and CDR2 are DFQATT and SNEGSKA (reference sequence). V was clipped by 4 bases and J by 8 bases, with 14 bases between them. The CDR3 sequence is 12 residues long. The CDR3 bases are TGCAGTGCTATCCGGGACGCCGGGGGCTACACCTTC. Encoded protein: CSAIRDAGGYTF.

There are many counts of this clonotype. The rearrangement uses TRBV9 and TRBJ1-2; no definite D call. The germline V gene encodes CDR1 SGDLS and CDR2 YYNGEE. This CDR3 region has 13 residues. V lost 3 bases to trimming and J lost 0 bases, with 6 bases between them. CDR3: CASSALSNYGYTF. CDR3 DNA sequence: TGTGCCAGCAGCGCCCTATCTAACTATGGCTACACCTTC. The full variable domain, rest sourced from reference TRBV9 and TRBJ1-2, is DSGVTQTPKHLITATGQRVTLRCSPRSGDLSVYWYQQSLDQGLQFLIQYYNGEERAKGNILERFSAQQFPDLHSELNLSSLELGDSALYFCASSALSNYGYTFGSGTRLTVV.

Comments on this clonotype: Being one base from a much bigger clone, this may be a read error. CDR3 bases: TGTGCCAGCAGCTATGGACAGGGGTTCATAAATGAGCAGTTCTTC. Translated, it gives CASSYGQGFINEQFF. This sequence joins TRBV7-6 and TRBJ2-1; 9 bases agree with TRBD1. Unmatched junction bases numbered 8, after V lost 4 bases and J lost 7 bases. Looked up from germline, CDR1 is SGHVS and CDR2 is FNYEAQ. The CDR3 sequence is 15 residues long.

This clonotype was found many times. V and J are TRBV7-9 and TRBJ2-1, with 10 bases that match TRBD1. The CDR3 consists of 14 residues. The V gene end was trimmed by 4 bases and the J gene end by 5 bases; junction bases not matched to a gene: 2. Germline values: CDR1 SEHNR, CDR2 FQNEAQ (reference sequence). CDR3 in amino acids: CASSSGTGDNEQFF. CDR3 nucleotide sequence: TGTGCCAGCAGCTCCGGGACAGGGGACAATGAGCAGTTCTTC.

On this clonotype: Possible read error: a much larger clone is one base away. V usage is TRBV20-1 and J usage is TRBJ1-5; D perhaps matches TRBD1 (5 bases). The V end was cut by 3 bases, the J end by 6 bases, with 18 bases between. The CDR3 sequence is 15 residues long. Germline lookup yields CDR1 DFQATT and CDR2 SNEGSKA (reference sequence). The CDR3 bases are TGCAGTGCTAGGGGAGGACGCCGGGGGAGTCAGCCCCAGCATTTT. Translated, it gives CSARGGRRGSQPQHF.

This clonotype was seen ten or more times. The chain employs TRBV12-3 or TRBV12-4 and TRBJ2-2; possible D gene TRBD2, 6 bases. The CDR3 has 14 amino acids. The V end lost 6 bases, the J end lost 6 bases, and 14 bases lay between the germline ends. The CDR3, as DNA: TGTGCCAGCAGAGGAGCGGGCGGGGCCGGGGAGCTGTTTTTT. Translation gives CASRGAGGAGELFF.

This clonotype came up many times. The chain is built from TRBV5-8 and TRBJ2-5; perhaps TRBD2 as D (6 bases). CDR1 and CDR2 from the germline V gene are SGHTS and YDEGEE. V was shortened by 1 base and J by 5 bases, with 15 bases between the two germline ends. This CDR3 comprises 15 residues. CDR3 nucleotide sequence: TGTGCCAGCAGCTTGCACGGGGGTGCACTGGAGACCCAGTACTTC. This gives the protein CASSLHGGALETQYF. Full variable domain (outside the CDR3, taken from reference TRBV5-8 and TRBJ2-5): EAGVTQSPTHLIKTRGQQATLRCSPISGHTSVYWYQQALGLGLQFLLWYDEGEERNRGNFPPRFSGRQFPNYSSELNVNALELEDSALYLCASSLHGGALETQYFGPGTRLLVL.

This clonotype was seen ten or more times. The genes are TRBV7-3 and TRBJ2-3; TRBD1 matches at 7 bases. Per germline, CDR1 SGHTA and CDR2 FQGTGA. The CDR3 length is 18 residues. The V and J ends lost 0 bases and 4 bases, in that order; junction bases with no gene match: 13. DNA of the CDR3: TGTGCCAGCAGCTTAACGGGAAAGACAGGGTGGGGCGCAGATACGCAGTATTTT. This translates into CASSLTGKTGWGADTQYF. Full variable domain (missing parts from reference TRBV7-3 and TRBJ2-3): GAGVSQTPSNKVTEKGKYVELRCDPISGHTALYWYRQSLGQGPEFLIYFQGTGAADDSGLPNDRFFAVRPEGSVSTLKIQRTERGDSAVYLCASSLTGKTGWGADTQYFGPGTRLTVL.

Concerning this clonotype: With a much larger clone just one base away, this may be a read error. The V call is TRBV6-5, the J call TRBJ1-4; TRBD1 is a possible D gene (6 bases). This CDR3 has 13 amino acids. Trimming left V 6 bases short and J 7 bases short, with 12 bases between. Germline V lookup: CDR1 MNHEY, CDR2 SVGAGI. Here the CDR3 DNA reads TGTGCCAGCAGACGGAACAGGGTTGAAAAACTGTTTTTT. Translated: CASRRNRVEKLFF.

This clonotype was counted ten times or more. The V and J genes are TRBV7-2 and TRBJ2-2, with TRBD1 as a possible D gene (6 bases). Trimming removed 5 bases from V and 9 bases from J, with 19 bases in between. The CDR3 covers 15 residues. CDR1 and CDR2 (germline): SGHTA, FQGNSA. CDR3: CASSTTGTGLRELFF. As DNA, the CDR3 is TGTGCCAGCAGCACAACCGGTACAGGGTTAAGGGAGCTGTTTTTT.

This clonotype has ten or more counts. The chain has TRBV7-2 and TRBJ2-3; 7 positions agree with TRBD2. This CDR3 has 14 residues. V was clipped by 3 bases and J by 9 bases; unmatched bases: 9. Germline CDR1 is SGHTA and CDR2 is FQGNSA. The CDR3 sequence: CASSLPSGASTQYF. CDR3 in DNA: TGTGCCAGCAGCTTGCCTAGCGGCGCCTCCACGCAGTATTTT.

The chain has TRBV9 and TRBJ2-3, with a possible D match to TRBD2 (5 bases). The ends were cut back, 0 bases at V and 4 bases at J, with 12 bases in the middle. The CDR3 length is 15 residues. Germline V lookup: CDR1 SGDLS, CDR2 YYNGEE. CDR3 DNA sequence: TGTGCCAGCAGCGTAGAACCATTTAGCGCAGATACGCAGTATTTT. It encodes CASSVEPFSADTQYF. Filled out from reference TRBV9 and TRBJ2-3, the complete variable domain reads DSGVTQTPKHLITATGQRVTLRCSPRSGDLSVYWYQQSLDQGLQFLIQYYNGEERAKGNILERFSAQQFPDLHSELNLSSLELGDSALYFCASSVEPFSADTQYFGPGTRLTVL.

This clonotype was found many times. V usage is TRBV7-3 and J usage is TRBJ2-5, with a weak D call TRBD1 (5 bases). The germline CDR1 and CDR2 sequences are SGHTA and FQGTGA. The CDR3 loop spans 15 amino acids. Trimming took 5 bases from V and 5 from J, leaving 18 bases between them. The CDR3 region has the DNA TGTGCCAGCAGCCAAGGGGCTACCCTTACGGAGACCCAGTACTTC. Its translation: CASSQGATLTETQYF.

This clonotype was observed once. This may be a read error: a much more frequent sequence differs by one nucleotide. As the CDR3 is not closed by the conserved phenylalanine or tryptophan, this likely results from a read error. V usage is TRBV19 and J usage is TRBJ2-1, with TRBD2 matching 11 bases. The CDR3 sequence is 14 residues long. Unmatched junction bases numbered 5, after V lost 7 bases and J lost 6 bases. Germline V CDR1 and CDR2: LNHDA, SQIVND (reference sequence). CDR3 region: CASNSGRAGNEQFL. The CDR3 DNA follows: TGTGCCAGTAATAGCGGGAGGGCCGGCAATGAGCAGTTCCTC.

This clonotype was detected many times. The genes are TRBV20-1 and TRBJ2-7, with 10 bases aligning to TRBD1. Trimming removed 4 bases from V and 3 bases from J; junction bases left unmatched: 6. The CDR3 length is 14 residues. The V gene's germline CDR1 is DFQATT and CDR2 SNEGSKA (reference sequence). CDR3: CSAKGWTGGYEQYF. The CDR3 DNA sequence: TGCAGTGCTAAGGGTTGGACAGGGGGCTACGAGCAGTACTTC.